The 8 T cell receptor beta chains below were found in one sample sequenced in a study of beta chain features in type 1 diabetes. Isolated RNA was reverse transcribed in full, so expressed TCRB transcripts were sequenced. Some clones are missing from TCRdb's copy, which holds only in-frame ones; the method was immunoSEQ multiplex PCR. The repertoire has over 600,000 clones, 9.5% to 15% of them found once; the top ten carry around 0.12%. These receptors have no known antigen. Study conclusions and caveats: Moderate yet significant TCRB CDR3 shortening was seen in Type 1 diabetes patients in all four CD4+ subsets.

The sequencing input was naive CD4+ T cells from blood. These receptors came from a man aged 30-40 years with type 1 diabetes.

In this sample, this clone turned up a few times. V and J are TRBV9 and TRBJ2-7; TRBD1 aligns across 9 bases. Trimming removed 4 bases from V and 0 bases from J; junction bases left unmatched: 8. This CDR3 has 16 residues. Germline V gene lookup returns CDR1 SGDLS and CDR2 YYNGEE. The DNA of the CDR3 is TGTGCCAGCAGCCCCAGAGGACAGGGGAACTCCTACGAGCAGTACTTC. Protein sequence: CASSPRGQGNSYEQYF.

The chain carries TRBV29-1 and TRBJ1-3; tentatively, D is TRBD1 (6 bases). CDR1 and CDR2 (germline): SQVTM, ANQGSEA. Trimming took off 6 bases at V and 0 bases at J, with 12 bases between the two ends. The CDR3 is 14 amino acids. The CDR3 sequence is CSVRTASSGNTIYF. The CDR3 DNA reads TGCAGCGTGCGGACAGCAAGCTCTGGAAACACCATATATTTT.

This clone occurred a few times. V and J are TRBV2 and TRBJ2-3, with D possibly TRBD2 on 6 matching bases. The V end lost 5 bases, the J end lost 1 base, and 16 bases lay between the germline ends. Per germline, CDR1 SNHLY and CDR2 FYNNEI. There are 16 residues in the CDR3. The CDR3 DNA is TGTGCCAGCAGTCCCGGTGCGGGGTGGGGCACAGATACGCAGTATTTT. Its protein is CASSPGAGWGTDTQYF.

In DNA form, the CDR3 reads TGTGCCAGCAGTGGGAGGGGAAATGAGCAGTTCTTC. Its protein product is CASSGRGNEQFF. This chain uses TRBV2 with TRBJ2-1, with D possibly being TRBD2 (6 bases). Trimming left V 4 bases short and J 7 bases short, with 8 bases between. Germline-derived CDR1 and CDR2 are SNHLY and FYNNEI. The CDR3 contains 12 residues. The full variable domain, completed using reference TRBV2 and TRBJ2-1, is EPEVTQTPSHQVTQMGQEVILRCVPISNHLYFYWYRQILGQKVEFLVSFYNNEISEKSEIFDDQFSVERPDGSNFTLKIRSTKLEDSAMYFCASSGRGNEQFFGPGTRLTVL.

This clone has more than one count but fewer than ten. The rearrangement links TRBV30 to TRBJ1-4; 9 bases line up with TRBD1. The CDR3 has 15 residues. Trimming took 5 bases from V and 2 from J; bases not matched to a gene: 6. The germline gives CDR1 GTSNPN, CDR2 SVGIG (reference sequence). The chain's CDR3 is CAWSPGTGTNEKLFF. The CDR3 bases are TGTGCCTGGTCGCCAGGGACAGGGACTAATGAAAAACTGTTTTTT.

The chain links TRBV15 to TRBJ2-3; 12 nucleotides match TRBD1. The V gene's germline CDR1 is LNHNV and CDR2 YYDKDF (reference sequence). V lost 3 bases and J lost 2; bases outside the gene matches: 0. The length of the CDR3 is 15 residues. CDR3: CATSRGQGATDTQYF. CDR3 sequence (DNA): TGTGCCACCAGCAGGGGACAGGGGGCCACAGATACGCAGTATTTT.

V is TRBV18 and J is TRBJ1-2, with a weak D call TRBD1 (5 bases). This CDR3 contains 12 residues. The germline V gene encodes CDR1 KGHSH and CDR2 LQKENI. Trimming shortened V by 3 bases and J by 5 bases, and 7 bases separated the two germline ends. The CDR3 is CASSPEGYGYTF. In DNA, the CDR3 is TGTGCCAGCTCACCGGAGGGGTATGGCTACACCTTC.

Notes on this clone: Other DNA variants within this sample encode the same CDR3. The gene calls are TRBV29-1 and TRBJ1-2; possible D gene TRBD1, 6 bases. Germline CDR1 reads SQVTM; CDR2 reads ANQGSEA. The CDR3 runs to 11 residues. The V gene lost 3 bases and the J gene lost 8 bases, with 10 bases spanning the gap. CDR3 sequence (DNA): TGCAGCGTTGATGGTGGGGGCGGCTACACCTTC. Translating it yields CSVDGGGGYTF.